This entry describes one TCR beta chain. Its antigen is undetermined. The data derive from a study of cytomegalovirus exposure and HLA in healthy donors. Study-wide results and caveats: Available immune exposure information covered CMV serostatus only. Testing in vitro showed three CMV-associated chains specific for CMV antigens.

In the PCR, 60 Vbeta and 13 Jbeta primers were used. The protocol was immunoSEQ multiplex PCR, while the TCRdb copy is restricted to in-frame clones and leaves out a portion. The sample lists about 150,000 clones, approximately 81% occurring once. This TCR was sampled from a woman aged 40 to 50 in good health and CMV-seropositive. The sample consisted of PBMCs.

The CDR3 sequence: CASSLRQMETQYF. The DNA for the CDR3 is TGCGCCAGCAGCTTGAGACAGATGGAGACCCAGTACTTC. The chain carries TRBV5-1 and TRBJ2-5, with D maybe TRBD1 (5 bases). V was pared by 1 base and J by 5 bases, with 9 bases between. The CDR3 has 13 residues. From germline, CDR1 is SGHRS and CDR2 YFSETQ.